The rows below give T cell receptor beta chains drawn from one sample of a study of blood T cell repertoires in COVID-19. Measured with immunoSEQ multiplex PCR; TCRdb has only the in-frame clones, and not every one. The profile shows about 270,000 clones, more than 80% of them singletons. Sequenced sample: PBMCs or T cells enriched from blood (not recorded which). These receptor sequences come from a woman aged 18-29 years who had recovered from COVID-19. Both conserved end residues are part of each CDR3. A D gene is named only where the DNA matches it firmly. Size is omitted from some rows. Given values are once, few, many or a class for expanded clones.

NA	NA	TRBV19	TRBJ1-4	CASTAFMEGNEKLFF
NA	TRBD2	TRBV7-9	TRBJ2-3	CASSLALAGEYTDTQYF
once	NA	TRBV7-8	TRBJ2-3	CASSLAHTDTQYF
NA	NA	TRBV13	TRBJ1-6	CASSPLTGLNSPLHF
NA	NA	TRBV24-1	TRBJ1-5	CATSDSSNQPQHF
NA	TRBD1	TRBV9	TRBJ2-1	CASNKGQGSYNEQFF
NA	TRBD2	TRBV5-1	TRBJ2-5	CASSLAGRDYETQYF
NA	NA	TRBV6-4	TRBJ1-4	CASSLQVNEKLFF
NA	TRBD2	TRBV9	TRBJ2-2	CASSGLAANTGELFF
NA	NA	TRBV2	TRBJ1-2	CASRSGTTF
once	TRBD1	TRBV15	TRBJ1-1	CATSRDPIGQGLRNTEAFF
NA	NA	TRBV14	TRBJ1-4	CASSQGRPGSEKLFF
NA	TRBD2	TRBV9	TRBJ2-5	CASGPGLAWETQYF
NA	NA	TRBV7-2	TRBJ2-7	CASSQATLLYEQYF
NA	NA	TRBV4-1	TRBJ1-6	CASSQDSLGARRLSPLHF
NA	TRBD1	TRBV7-2	TRBJ1-4	CASSLGHSRQGAFEKLFF
NA	NA	TRBV12-3/TRBV12-4	TRBJ2-1	CASSRVFNNEQFF
NA	TRBD2	TRBV2	TRBJ2-1	CASSISGGTNEQFF
NA	TRBD1	TRBV27	TRBJ1-2	CASSPWGTVADGYTF
NA	NA	TRBV3-1/TRBV3-2	TRBJ1-5	CASSQEPLTGLDQPQHF
NA	TRBD1	TRBV11-2	TRBJ2-3	CASSSRDRYPDTQYF
NA	TRBD2	TRBV27	TRBJ2-5	CASSSWARGTRETQYF
NA	NA	TRBV30	TRBJ1-5	CAWSDRVGQPQHF
NA	TRBD1	TRBV5-1	TRBJ1-1	CASSWGQGDLRGTEAFF
NA	TRBD1	TRBV4-1	TRBJ1-1	CASSLMTGENTEAFF
NA	NA	TRBV28	TRBJ1-5	CASTPGLAQPQHF
NA	NA	TRBV27	TRBJ1-1	CASSLGQPMNTEAFF
once	TRBD2	TRBV7-2	TRBJ2-3	CASSPLAGGPNTQYF
NA	TRBD2	TRBV28	TRBJ2-4	CASTRTSGGPENIQYF
NA	NA	TRBV6-5	TRBJ1-1	CASSRTVNTEAFF
NA	TRBD2	TRBV3-1/TRBV3-2	TRBJ2-3	CASSQKSGTSGGAPDTQYF
NA	NA	TRBV30	TRBJ1-4	CAWGQGGTNEKLFF
NA	NA	TRBV11-2	TRBJ1-2	CASSQDTRRDYGYTF
NA	TRBD1	TRBV7-3	TRBJ2-7	CASSLLPGQPFEQYF
NA	NA	TRBV19	TRBJ1-5	CASSIGYNQPQHF
NA	NA	TRBV5-5	TRBJ1-1	CASSLRWRSSNTEAFF
NA	TRBD1	TRBV11-2	TRBJ1-1	CASSPGSGQLNTEAFF
once	TRBD1	TRBV7-6	TRBJ1-2	CASSLGPPGQGVHGYTF
NA	NA	TRBV5-5	TRBJ2-2	CASSWTDRLNTGELFF
NA	TRBD1	TRBV7-2	TRBJ2-7	CASSQLTGTEQYF
NA	TRBD1	TRBV30	TRBJ1-1	CAWSATGVAEAFF
NA	TRBD2	TRBV10-3	TRBJ2-5	CAISPGLAGEETQYF
NA	TRBD2	TRBV30	TRBJ2-1	CAWSVGTIYNEQFF
NA	TRBD1	TRBV6-1	TRBJ1-2	CASSVGQGVSLPYGYTF
few	NA	TRBV7-3	TRBJ2-2	CASSLEGGELFF
NA	TRBD1	TRBV6-6	TRBJ1-2	CASSLTGTDGYTF
NA	NA	TRBV5-4	TRBJ1-1	CASSTPEDGNTEAFF
NA	NA	TRBV27	TRBJ1-2	CASSKQEDYGYTF
once	NA	TRBV5-4	TRBJ2-1	CASSLGTPSSYNEQFF
NA	TRBD2	TRBV10-3	TRBJ2-1	CAIRMGLAGGPSYNEQFF
NA	NA	TRBV12-5	TRBJ1-5	CASGPQGSGEPQHF
NA	TRBD1	TRBV2	TRBJ1-4	CASSGTGYEKLFF
NA	NA	TRBV13	TRBJ2-7	CASSLEHEQYF
NA	NA	TRBV12-3/TRBV12-4	TRBJ2-7	CASSLHQGYEQYF